Below, 14 T cell receptor beta chains from the same sample are listed, as sequenced in a study of T-cell memory formation after mild COVID-19. TCRdb recomputed calls from the 5' RACE reads with MiXCR, one row per CDR3 protein. The sample holds about 360,000 distinct CDR3 sequences; roughly 14% are singletons and the top ten take around 21%. Sequencing was carried out using PBMCs or a T cell subset sorted from them (not recorded which). These receptor sequences come from a man between 18 and 29 years old who had mild COVID-19 (a few samples of this study predate the infection). Cell type and time point are not known.

This clonotype was detected a few times. The chain combines TRBV4-1 with TRBJ2-3; D is perhaps TRBD2 (7 bases). Germline CDR1 and CDR2: MGHRA and YSYEKL. This CDR3 is 14 amino acids long. Deletions cut 7 bases from V and 6 bases from J, with 17 bases between. The CDR3 DNA follows: TGCGCCAGCATGGGCGAGGGGGGGCCGGATACGCAGTATTTT. It specifies CASMGEGGPDTQYF.

J is TRBJ2-3 and V is TRBV4-1; TRBD2 aligns across 10 bases. CDR1 is MGHRA and CDR2 is YSYEKL in the germline V gene. The CDR3 length is 17 residues. J gave up 6 bases and V 0 bases, and 9 bases lay outside the gene matches. The CDR3 DNA sequence: TGCGCCAGCAGCCAAGAGCCTAGCGGGGGACCCACGGATACGCAGTATTTT. This translates into CASSQEPSGGPTDTQYF.

This clonotype was picked up a small number of times. The genes are TRBV9 and TRBJ2-7; D uncertain. The CDR3 is made up of 15 amino acids. In germline, CDR1 is SGDLS, CDR2 YYNGEE. Trimming left V 0 bases short and J 2 bases short, with 12 bases between. For the CDR3, the DNA is TGTGCCAGCAGCGTAGGCGGCAGCGTGGCCTACGAGCAGTACTTC. Its protein product is CASSVGGSVAYEQYF.

The sample holds a few counts of this clonotype. This rearrangement joins TRBV6-1 to TRBJ2-1; D possibly corresponds to TRBD1 (6 bases). The CDR3 is made up of 14 amino acids. Germline CDR1 is MNHNS and CDR2 is SASEGT. V lost 8 bases and J 10 bases, leaving 21 bases between the germline ends. For the CDR3, the DNA is TGTGCCAGCGTTAGACAGGCCGAGTGGGGGGAGCAGTTCTTC. Its translation: CASVRQAEWGEQFF.

This sequence joins TRBV5-1 and TRBJ2-7, with TRBD1 identical over 10 bases. Trimming removed 4 bases from V and 2 bases from J; junction bases left unmatched: 6. From germline, CDR1 is SGHRS and CDR2 YFSETQ. The CDR3 is made up of 15 amino acids. The CDR3 bases are TGCGCCAGCAGCCCCGGGACAGGGGACCCCTACGAGCAGTACGTC. Protein product: CASSPGTGDPYEQYV.

This clonotype was picked up many times. The chain links TRBV7-2 to TRBJ2-3; D not certain. Germline V gene lookup returns CDR1 SGHTA and CDR2 FQGNSA. CDR3 length equals 13 residues. V gave up 6 bases and J gave up 0 bases, with 7 bases separating them. CDR3 sequence (DNA): TGTGCCAGCAGTTTACCCAGCACAGATACGCAGTATTTT. This gives the protein CASSLPSTDTQYF.

The chain combines TRBV10-3 with TRBJ1-5, with unresolved D. V lost 3 bases and J lost 5, with 8 bases in between. This CDR3 region has 13 residues. CDR1 is ENHRY and CDR2 is SYGVKD in the germline V gene. The CDR3 reads CAISDGVDQPQHF. The CDR3 region has the DNA TGTGCCATCAGTGATGGGGTGGATCAGCCCCAGCATTTT.

This chain joins TRBV6-6 and TRBJ1-2; D is possibly TRBD1 (6 bases). There are 15 residues in the CDR3. Deletions cut 0 bases from V and 2 bases from J, with 10 bases between. Germline V gene data show CDR1 as MNHNY and CDR2 as SVGAGI (reference sequence). The CDR3 loop is CASSYSGGTNYGYTF. The CDR3 nucleotides read TGTGCCAGCAGTTACTCAGGGGGGACCAACTATGGCTACACCTTC.

This chain joins TRBV15 and TRBJ1-5; the match to TRBD1 covers 8 bases. Germline values: CDR1 LNHNV, CDR2 YYDKDF (reference sequence). The V segment lost 0 bases and the J segment 6 bases; nucleotides outside the gene matches: 10. The CDR3 runs to 17 residues. The CDR3 sequence is CATSRDKIRGLSQPQHF. The CDR3 nucleotides read TGTGCCACCAGCAGAGATAAAATCAGGGGGCTGAGTCAGCCCCAGCATTTT. Variable domain in full (rest from reference TRBV15 and TRBJ1-5): DAMVIQNPRYQVTQFGKPVTLSCSQTLNHNVMYWYQQKSSQAPKLLFHYYDKDFNNEADTPDNFQSRRPNTSFCFLDIRSPGLGDTAMYLCATSRDKIRGLSQPQHFGDGTRLSIL.

This sequence joins TRBV28 and TRBJ1-3, with 8 bases that match TRBD1. The germline CDR1 and CDR2 sequences are MDHEN and SYDVKM. This CDR3 is built from 16 residues. The junction had 10 bases not matched to a gene; V was cut back by 6 bases and J by 3 bases. The CDR3 is CASSASGTGLGNTIYF. The CDR3 nucleotides are TGTGCCAGCAGCGCATCCGGGACAGGCCTTGGAAACACCATATATTTT.

V gene TRBV30 combines with J gene TRBJ2-7; D assignment may be TRBD1 or TRBD2 (5 bases each). Trimming cost V 3 bases and J 5 bases, with 11 bases left between them. Germline assignment: CDR1 GTSNPN and CDR2 SVGIG (reference sequence). The CDR3 is 12 amino acids. The CDR3 nucleotides are TGTGCCTGGAGGTATTGGGGGAACGAGCAGTACTTC. Translated, it gives CAWRYWGNEQYF.

This clonotype appeared many times. The CDR3 is CASSRQNTEAFF. Here the CDR3 DNA reads TGTGCCAGCAGTAGACAGAACACTGAAGCTTTCTTT. The genes are TRBV6-2 or TRBV6-3 and TRBJ1-1; D is uncertain. V was shortened by 5 bases and J by 1 base, with 5 bases between the two germline ends. Germline V gene lookup returns CDR1 MNHEY and CDR2 SVGEGT. The CDR3 is made up of 12 amino acids.

The V call is TRBV3-1, the J call TRBJ2-4; TRBD1 matches at 9 bases. Germline lookup yields CDR1 LGHDT and CDR2 YNNKEL (reference sequence). The CDR3 loop spans 15 amino acids. V dropped 0 bases and J dropped 7; count of bases not matched to a gene: 4. Here the CDR3 DNA reads TGTGCCAGCAGCCAAGACACCGGGACAGGGAACATTCAGTACTTC. Amino acid sequence: CASSQDTGTGNIQYF.

This clonotype was recorded a few times. The chain is built from TRBV6-6 and TRBJ2-5, with D perhaps given as TRBD1 or TRBD2 (5 bases each). The CDR3 sequence is 12 residues long. V lost 7 bases, J lost 1 base, and 7 bases lay in between. Germline lookup yields CDR1 MNHNY and CDR2 SVGAGI (reference sequence). The CDR3 spells CASTGPQETQYF. CDR3 nucleotides: TGTGCCAGCACGGGGCCCCAAGAGACCCAGTACTTC.